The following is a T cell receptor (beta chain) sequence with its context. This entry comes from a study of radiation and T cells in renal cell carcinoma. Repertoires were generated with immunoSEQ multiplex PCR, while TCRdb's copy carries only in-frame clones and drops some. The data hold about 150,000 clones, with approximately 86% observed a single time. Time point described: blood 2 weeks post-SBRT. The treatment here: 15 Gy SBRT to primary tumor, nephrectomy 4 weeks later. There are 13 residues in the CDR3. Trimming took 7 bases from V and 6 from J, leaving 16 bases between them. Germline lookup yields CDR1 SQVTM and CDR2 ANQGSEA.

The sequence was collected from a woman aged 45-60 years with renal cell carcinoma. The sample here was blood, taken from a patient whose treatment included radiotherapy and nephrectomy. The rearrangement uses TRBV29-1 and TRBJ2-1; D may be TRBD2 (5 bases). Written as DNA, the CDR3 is TGCAGCGCTTCAAGGAACGAGGGCAATGAGCAGTTCTTC. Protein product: CSASRNEGNEQFF.